These 6 T cell receptor beta chains came from one sample sequenced in a study of T cell responses to AZD1222 COVID-19 vaccine. Measured with immunoSEQ multiplex PCR; TCRdb has only the in-frame clones, and not every one. Of some 160,000 clones listed, roughly 90% are singletons. Sequenced material: peripheral blood, taken on day 0 of AZD1222 vaccination. These receptors came from an adult in good health.

This chain links TRBV28 with TRBJ1-1; D uncertain. Trimming shortened V by 1 base and J by 8 bases, and 8 bases separated the two germline ends. This CDR3 has 12 amino acids. Germline V gene data show CDR1 as MDHEN and CDR2 as SYDVKM. The CDR3 reads CASSLYGREAFF. The CDR3 nucleotides are TGTGCCAGCAGTTTATACGGGCGCGAAGCTTTCTTT. Full variable domain (rest looked up from reference TRBV28 and TRBJ1-1): DVKVTQSSRYLVKRTGEKVFLECVQDMDHENMFWYRQDPGLGLRLIYFSYDVKMKEKGDIPEGYSVSREKKERFSLILESASTNQTSMYLCASSLYGREAFFGQGTRLTVV.

The chain carries TRBV27 and TRBJ2-2; D is unclear. The CDR3 has 15 residues. The ends were cut back, 1 base at V and 4 bases at J, with 10 bases in the middle. The germline CDR1 and CDR2 sequences are MNHEY and SMNVEV (reference sequence). The chain's CDR3 is CASSLFYEVTGELFF. In DNA form, the CDR3 reads TGTGCCAGCAGTTTATTTTACGAAGTCACCGGGGAGCTGTTTTTT.

This clone occurred once. This sample includes further DNA sequences coding for the same CDR3. This chain uses TRBV7-3 with TRBJ1-1; D is uncertain. Between the trimmed V and J ends, which lost 5 bases and 0 bases, there was a span of 10 bases. Germline V gene sequence: CDR1 SGHTA, CDR2 FQGTGA. This CDR3 region has 14 residues. The CDR3 DNA is TGTGCCAGCAGCCTCAGCCGTTTGAACACTGAAGCTTTCTTT. Its protein product is CASSLSRLNTEAFF.

The chain uses TRBV6-2 or TRBV6-3 and TRBJ2-7; D gene ambiguous. The CDR3 sequence is 13 residues long. Trimming removed 0 bases from V and 3 bases from J, with 6 bases in between. CDR1 MNHEY and CDR2 SVGEGT come from the germline V gene. The CDR3 region is CASSYSISYEQYF. The CDR3 nucleotides are TGTGCCAGCAGTTACTCAATCAGCTACGAGCAGTACTTC.

The genes are TRBV28 and TRBJ1-5; the match to TRBD1 covers 10 bases. CDR1 and CDR2 (germline): MDHEN, SYDVKM. With 6 bases clipped from V and 6 bases from J, the junction kept 11 bases outside the gene matches. The CDR3 has 16 amino acids. CDR3 amino acids: CASSLRTGGSGQPQHF. In DNA form, the CDR3 reads TGTGCCAGCAGCCTACGGACAGGGGGTTCGGGTCAGCCCCAGCATTTT.

The chain couples TRBV9 to TRBJ2-2; D assignment may be TRBD1 or TRBD2 (5 bases each). V was trimmed by 2 bases and J by 4 bases, leaving 12 bases between them. Germline-derived CDR1 and CDR2 are SGDLS and YYNGEE. The CDR3 extends over 15 amino acids. The chain's CDR3 is CASSVRGSGTGELFF. CDR3 coding DNA: TGTGCCAGCAGCGTCCGGGGCTCGGGCACCGGGGAGCTGTTTTTT.